These 21 T cell receptor beta chains were sequenced from one sample in a study of memory CD4+ T cells and cytomegalovirus serostatus. Single viable CD3+CD4+CD8-CD45RO+ cells were sorted as the memory CD4+ T cells. Sequenced by immunoSEQ multiplex PCR; TCRdb stores in-frame clones only, minus some. The sample lists some 50,000 clones; around 78% were seen once. Sequencing was carried out using memory CD4+ T cells from blood. The receptors derive from an adult in good health and CMV-seronegative.

The genes are TRBV10-2 and TRBJ2-7; either TRBD1 or TRBD2 may supply D (5 bases each). V was shortened by 0 bases and J by 2 bases, with 20 bases between the two germline ends. CDR1 is WSHSY, CDR2 SAAADI, per germline. The CDR3 has 18 amino acids. CDR3 bases: TGCGCCAGCAGTGAGTCGTCGTTGCTGGGGGTCATACCCTACGAGCAGTACTTC. Its translation: CASSESSLLGVIPYEQYF.

This clone was counted a few times. The chain employs TRBV27 and TRBJ1-2; D is ambiguous. Germline assignment: CDR1 MNHEY and CDR2 SMNVEV (reference sequence). This CDR3 has 13 amino acids. V was clipped by 5 bases and J by 8 bases, with 15 bases between them. CDR3 in DNA: TGTGCCAGCAGTCTCTTGGGTAGGGAAGGCTACACCTTC. This sequence encodes CASSLLGREGYTF.

There are many counts of this clone. The genes are TRBV30 and TRBJ1-1, with 9 bases matching TRBD1. Germline V CDR1 and CDR2: GTSNPN, SVGIG (reference sequence). There are 14 residues in the CDR3. The V segment lost 8 bases and the J segment 4 bases; nucleotides outside the gene matches: 11. Here the CDR3 reads CAGRTGEYLTEAFF. As DNA, the CDR3 is TGTGCCGGAAGGACAGGGGAGTATCTCACTGAAGCTTTCTTT. The full variable domain, its missing parts supplied by reference TRBV30 and TRBJ1-1, is SQTIHQWPATLVQPVGSPLSLECTVEGTSNPNLYWYRQAAGRGLQLLFYSVGIGQISSEVPQNLSASRPQDRQFILSSKKLLLSDSGFYLCAGRTGEYLTEAFFGQGTRLTVV.

V usage is TRBV7-8 and J usage is TRBJ1-1; 8 bases map to TRBD1. V shed 5 bases, J shed 8 bases, and the junction held 4 bases outside the gene matches. Germline CDR1 SGHVS, CDR2 FQNEAQ. This CDR3 spans 12 amino acids. The CDR3 bases are TGTGCCAGCAGCAAAGGACAGGGCGAAGCTTTCTTT. Translated, it gives CASSKGQGEAFF.

The table lists this clone with a count of one. The chain recombines TRBV28 with TRBJ2-3; D might be TRBD1 (5 bases). Between the trimmed V and J ends, which lost 7 bases and 5 bases, there was a span of 13 bases. The germline gives CDR1 MDHEN, CDR2 SYDVKM. CDR3 length equals 13 residues. The CDR3 DNA reads as TGTGCCAGCAATTCAGGGTCAGGAGATACGCAGTATTTT. Its translation: CASNSGSGDTQYF.

The genes are TRBV7-2 and TRBJ1-4; TRBD1 aligns across 8 bases. This CDR3 region has 16 residues. V was clipped by 5 bases and J by 8 bases; unmatched bases: 13. CDR1 and CDR2 from the germline V gene are SGHTA and FQGNSA. The CDR3 spells CASSKGVIRTGEKLFF. The CDR3 DNA sequence: TGTGCCAGCAGCAAAGGGGTTATCCGGACAGGGGAAAAACTGTTTTTT. The entire variable domain, with the rest obtained from reference TRBV7-2 and TRBJ1-4, is as follows: GAGVSQSPSNKVTEKGKDVELRCDPISGHTALYWYRQSLGQGLEFLIYFQGNSAPDKSGLPSDRFSAERTGGSVSTLTIQRTQQEDSAVYLCASSKGVIRTGEKLFFGSGTQLSVL.

The table lists this clone with a few counts. The chain couples TRBV28 to TRBJ2-1, with 15 bases aligning to TRBD2. CDR1 is MDHEN, CDR2 SYDVKM, per germline. The CDR3 consists of 18 residues. V shed 4 bases and J 1 base; nucleotides not matched to a gene: 5. This chain's CDR3 is CASSSGLAGGGSYNEQFF. CDR3 nucleotide sequence: TGTGCCAGCAGTTCGGGACTAGCGGGAGGTGGGTCCTACAATGAGCAGTTCTTC.

CDR3 nucleotides: TGTGCCAGCAGTCACCAGACGGTCAACCCCATGAACACTGAAGCTTTCTTT. Its protein is CASSHQTVNPMNTEAFF. This rearrangement joins TRBV27 to TRBJ1-1; D unresolved. Looked up from germline, CDR1 is MNHEY and CDR2 is SMNVEV (reference sequence). CDR3 length: 17 residues. V lost 5 bases and J 0 bases, leaving 19 bases between the germline ends.

The chain carries TRBV4-3 and TRBJ1-2; the D is unclear. Trimming removed 0 bases from V and 13 bases from J, with 18 bases in between. The CDR3 loop spans 14 amino acids. CDR1 LGHNA and CDR2 YSLEER come from the germline V gene. The CDR3 loop is CASSQDSGFGEATF. The CDR3 region has the DNA TGCGCCAGCAGCCAAGATTCGGGGTTCGGCGAGGCCACCTTC.

The genes are TRBV5-4 and TRBJ2-7; 9 nucleotides align to TRBD1. This CDR3 has 15 amino acids. V lost 4 bases, J lost 3 bases, and 8 bases stayed unmatched. Germline CDR1 reads SGHNT; CDR2 reads YYREEE (reference sequence). CDR3 protein: CASSARDRAIYEQYF. For the CDR3, the DNA is TGTGCCAGCAGCGCCCGGGACAGGGCAATCTACGAGCAGTACTTC.

The chain joins TRBV7-2 to TRBJ1-2; TRBD1 agrees at 11 bases. The CDR3 totals 15 residues. Germline values: CDR1 SGHTA, CDR2 FQGNSA. J lost 3 bases, V lost 5 bases, and 5 bases had no gene match. The chain's CDR3 is CASSTRGQGDYGYTF. CDR3 DNA: TGTGCCAGCAGCACAAGGGGACAGGGGGACTATGGCTACACCTTC.

The rearrangement links TRBV7-9 to TRBJ2-5; D may match TRBD1 or TRBD2 (5 bases each). V was clipped by 6 bases and J by 5 bases, with 7 bases between them. Germline loops: CDR1 SEHNR, CDR2 FQNEAQ (reference sequence). The length of the CDR3 is 11 residues. CDR3 nucleotide sequence: TGTGCCAGCAGTGAGGGGGAGACCCAGTACTTC. The encoded protein is CASSEGETQYF.

This clone was seen just once. CDR3 sequence (DNA): TGTGCCAGCAGCTTAGCGAGGGGACAGGGAAATGGCTACACCTTC. It yields the protein CASSLARGQGNGYTF. The chain has TRBV7-2 and TRBJ1-2, with 9 bases lining up with TRBD1. The CDR3 has 15 amino acids. V lost 0 bases and J lost 6; bases outside the gene matches: 5. Germline loops: CDR1 SGHTA, CDR2 FQGNSA.

This chain connects TRBV30 to TRBJ1-1; D may be TRBD1 (5 bases). The V end was cut by 2 bases, the J end by 0 bases, with 13 bases between. The CDR3 runs 15 residues. From germline, CDR1 is GTSNPN and CDR2 SVGIG (reference sequence). CDR3 residues: CAWSSWGGMNTEAFF. The CDR3 nucleotides read TGTGCCTGGAGTTCTTGGGGGGGGATGAACACTGAAGCTTTCTTT.

The gene calls are TRBV18 and TRBJ2-2; D call uncertain. CDR3 size: 14 residues. From germline, CDR1 is KGHSH and CDR2 LQKENI. Trimming shortened V by 1 base and J by 1 base, and 4 bases separated the two germline ends. The DNA for the CDR3 is TGTGCCAGCTCACCACGGGGGAACACCGGGGAGCTGTTTTTT. Protein: CASSPRGNTGELFF.

The J gene is TRBJ2-7, the V gene TRBV10-2, with TRBD1 matching over 11 bases. This CDR3 region has 14 residues. Germline CDR1 reads WSHSY; CDR2 reads SAAADI. V lost 6 bases, J lost 3 bases, and 4 bases stayed unmatched. The CDR3 bases are TGCGCCAGCAGGCGGACAGGGGGCGTCTACGAGCAGTACTTC. Residues: CASRRTGGVYEQYF.

The rearrangement links TRBV9 to TRBJ1-5, with TRBD1 matching over 11 bases. Germline CDR1 SGDLS, CDR2 YYNGEE. This CDR3 spans 15 amino acids. Trimming removed 3 bases from V and 7 bases from J; junction bases left unmatched: 6. CDR3 sequence reads: CASSAGQGVGQPQHF. As DNA, the CDR3 is TGTGCCAGCAGCGCGGGACAGGGGGTAGGACAGCCCCAGCATTTT.

V usage is TRBV9 and J usage is TRBJ1-3, with D possibly TRBD1 on 6 matching bases. The CDR3 runs to 16 residues. Trimming removed 2 bases from V and 3 bases from J, with 15 bases in between. Germline V gene lookup returns CDR1 SGDLS and CDR2 YYNGEE. This CDR3 is CASSVPPGGSGNTIYF. The CDR3 nucleotides read TGTGCCAGCAGCGTCCCCCCCGGGGGCAGTGGAAACACCATATATTTT. Complete variable domain (other parts from reference TRBV9 and TRBJ1-3): DSGVTQTPKHLITATGQRVTLRCSPRSGDLSVYWYQQSLDQGLQFLIQYYNGEERAKGNILERFSAQQFPDLHSELNLSSLELGDSALYFCASSVPPGGSGNTIYFGEGSWLTVV.

The chain has TRBV7-6 and TRBJ2-1; 13 bases fit TRBD2. Trimming at V came to 2 bases and at J to 1 base, leaving 8 bases not matched to a gene. This CDR3 is built from 19 residues. The V gene's germline CDR1 is SGHVS and CDR2 FNYEAQ. The CDR3 DNA sequence: TGTGCCAGCAGCTTATCGGTCACTAGCGGGAGGGGTTCCTACAATGAGCAGTTCTTC. This gives the protein CASSLSVTSGRGSYNEQFF.

This clone is medium-sized in the sample. This chain links TRBV19 with TRBJ2-2; D not resolved. The CDR3 is made up of 11 amino acids. With 3 bases removed from V and 7 bases from J, the gap between germline ends came to 3 bases. The germline V gene encodes CDR1 LNHDA and CDR2 SQIVND (reference sequence). The CDR3 region has the DNA TGTGCCAGTAGTATGGTCGGGGAGCTGTTTTTT. Translation: CASSMVGELFF. Together with reference TRBV19 and TRBJ2-2, the CDR3 gives the full variable domain: DGGITQSPKYLFRKEGQNVTLSCEQNLNHDAMYWYRQDPGQGLRLIYYSQIVNDFQKGDIAEGYSVSREKKESFPLTVTSAQKNPTAFYLCASSMVGELFFGEGSRLTVL.

The rearrangement uses TRBV7-9 and TRBJ1-2; 8 nucleotides align to TRBD1. Germline-derived CDR1 and CDR2 are SEHNR and FQNEAQ (reference sequence). The V gene end was trimmed by 4 bases and the J gene end by 7 bases; junction bases not matched to a gene: 5. The CDR3 extends over 13 amino acids. This CDR3 reads CASSSQGAAGYTF. The CDR3 nucleotides read TGTGCCAGCAGCTCTCAGGGGGCAGCTGGCTACACCTTC.